This T cell receptor (beta chain) was captured by sequencing in a study of regulatory T cells in long-lasting Graves disease. The time point here: newly diagnosed GD, antithyroid drugs for less than 3 months. Generation of the TCR library employed RNA extracted from PBMCs. It was an endocrinology department in Xi'an, China, that provided the patients. Peripheral blood, about 9 milliliters of it, was drawn into EDTA tubes. Study-level results: Persistent disease showed a preference for TRBV28, TRBJ1-2 and TRBJ2-5.

CDR1 and CDR2 (germline): SGHDN, FVKESK. Between the trimmed V and J ends, which lost 2 bases and 4 bases, there was a span of 15 bases. The CDR3 consists of 16 residues. To note about this clonotype: Its antigen remains unidentified.

For TCR beta, libraries came from iRepertoire HTBI primers and Arm-PCR of CDR3 regions. MiXCR, applied by TCRdb to the multiplex PCR reads, yields one record per CDR3 protein. The table records over 300,000 distinct CDR3 sequences, 15% of them present only once. This TCR came from a female donor with Graves disease. The material sequenced was peripheral blood mononuclear cells (PBMCs), taken at new diagnosis, from a patient treated with antithyroid drugs. The V call is TRBV14, the J call TRBJ2-1; D perhaps matches TRBD1 (6 bases). For the CDR3, the DNA is TGTGCCAGCAGCCAAATGGGGGTACAGGGTTACAATGAGCAGTTCTTC. This sequence encodes CASSQMGVQGYNEQFF.